Presented here are 25 T cell receptor beta chains from one specimen sequenced in a study of beta chain features in type 1 diabetes. All of the isolated RNA was reverse transcribed, so expressed TCRB transcripts were sequenced. Libraries were prepared by immunoSEQ multiplex PCR; TCRdb keeps only in-frame clonotypes and omits some of them. In the table there are 200,000 to 250,000 clones, roughly 30% of which are singletons. Sequencing was done on a sample of central memory CD4+ T cells from blood. The receptors stem from a man aged 30 to 39 in good health.

This clone was seen only a few times. V usage is TRBV5-6 and J usage is TRBJ2-1; D assignment may be TRBD1 or TRBD2 (5 bases each). With 3 bases removed from V and 5 bases from J, the gap between germline ends came to 12 bases. Germline CDR1 reads SGHDT; CDR2 reads YYEEEE. This CDR3 has 14 residues. In nucleotides, the CDR3 is TGTGCCAGCAGCTCAGGATTGGGGGACAATGAGCAGTTCTTC. This gives the protein CASSSGLGDNEQFF. Looking up the rest from reference TRBV5-6 and TRBJ2-1 gives the full variable domain: DAGVTQSPTHLIKTRGQQVTLRCSPKSGHDTVSWYQQALGQGPQFIFQYYEEEERQRGNFPDRFSGHQFPNYSSELNVNALLLGDSALYLCASSSGLGDNEQFFGPGTRLTVL.

This clone was seen a handful of times. The gene calls are TRBV5-1 and TRBJ2-6; D unresolved. Trimming removed 0 bases at V and 2 bases at J, with 6 bases between. The CDR3 has 15 amino acids. Germline CDR1 is SGHRS and CDR2 is YFSETQ. CDR3 sequence: CASSLVQAGANVLTF. CDR3 sequence (DNA): TGCGCCAGCAGCTTGGTACAAGCTGGGGCCAACGTCCTGACTTTC.

V and J are TRBV30 and TRBJ2-1; the match to TRBD1 covers 12 bases. CDR1 is GTSNPN, CDR2 SVGIG, per germline (reference sequence). The CDR3 consists of 18 residues. With V trimmed by 0 bases and J by 6 bases, 12 bases remained unmatched. The CDR3 nucleotides are TGTGCCTGGAGTGTATGGGGGACAGGGGGCGATAGGCGCAATGAGCAGTTCTTC. Amino acid sequence: CAWSVWGTGGDRRNEQFF. The full variable domain, in which reference TRBV30 and TRBJ2-1 provide the parts outside the CDR3, is SQTIHQWPATLVQPVGSPLSLECTVEGTSNPNLYWYRQAAGRGLQLLFYSVGIGQISSEVPQNLSASRPQDRQFILSSKKLLLSDSGFYLCAWSVWGTGGDRRNEQFFGPGTRLTVL.

This clone was picked up a small number of times. This chain connects TRBV2 to TRBJ2-7; no definite D call. The V gene lost 2 bases and the J gene lost 4 bases, with 12 bases spanning the gap. The CDR3 extends over 14 amino acids. The germline V gene encodes CDR1 SNHLY and CDR2 FYNNEI. The CDR3 DNA reads TGTGCCAGCAGTGAATCGCGGCTAACATACGAGCAGTACTTC. This gives the protein CASSESRLTYEQYF. Supplemented by reference TRBV2 and TRBJ2-7, the full variable domain reads EPEVTQTPSHQVTQMGQEVILRCVPISNHLYFYWYRQILGQKVEFLVSFYNNEISEKSEIFDDQFSVERPDGSNFTLKIRSTKLEDSAMYFCASSESRLTYEQYFGPGTRLTVT.

This clone was seen only a few times. This sequence joins TRBV5-1 and TRBJ2-7; TRBD1 is a possible D gene (5 bases). From germline, CDR1 is SGHRS and CDR2 YFSETQ. Deletions cut 8 bases from V and 2 bases from J, with 14 bases between. The CDR3 contains 13 residues. The CDR3 reads CASAGKPTYEQYF. CDR3 sequence (DNA): TGCGCCAGTGCAGGGAAACCGACCTACGAGCAGTACTTC.

Notes on this clone: A read error is possible here, since a much larger clone lies one base away. The sample holds other DNA sequences that translate to the same CDR3. The V gene is TRBV7-8, the J gene TRBJ2-2, with TRBD1 matching 7 bases. The CDR3 length is 19 residues. From germline, CDR1 is SGHVS and CDR2 FQNEAQ. Unmatched junction bases numbered 15, after V lost 1 base and J lost 4 bases. CDR3 DNA sequence: TGTGCCAGCAGCTTAGGGCTGCCGAGACAGGGAAAGCGCACCGGGGAGCTGTTTTTT. This translates into CASSLGLPRQGKRTGELFF.

V usage is TRBV14 and J usage is TRBJ1-1; D call uncertain. This CDR3 is 14 amino acids long. Trimming took off 0 bases at V and 5 bases at J, with 10 bases between the two ends. CDR1 and CDR2 (germline): SGHDN, FVKESK. CDR3 residues: CASSQDGWETEAFF. The CDR3 DNA reads TGTGCCAGCAGCCAAGACGGCTGGGAGACTGAAGCTTTCTTT.

This clone occurred a few times. V gene TRBV10-3 combines with J gene TRBJ1-2; D may be TRBD1 (6 bases). V was trimmed by 5 bases and J by 7 bases, leaving 17 bases between them. Germline CDR1 ENHRY, CDR2 SYGVKD. The CDR3 is made up of 14 amino acids. The CDR3 region is CAISQPQGSGGYTF. The CDR3 DNA sequence: TGTGCCATCAGTCAACCACAGGGCAGTGGTGGCTACACCTTC.

The rearrangement uses TRBV7-2 and TRBJ2-1, with D uncertain. This CDR3 has 15 residues. The germline V gene encodes CDR1 SGHTA and CDR2 FQGNSA. V lost 0 bases to trimming and J lost 0 bases, with 6 bases between them. In DNA form, the CDR3 reads TGTGCCAGCAGCTTAGCGTCCAGCTCCTACAATGAGCAGTTCTTC. Encoded protein: CASSLASSSYNEQFF.

This clone was counted a few times. V usage is TRBV27 and J usage is TRBJ1-1; D unresolved. This CDR3 contains 14 residues. Trimming shortened V by 3 bases and J by 2 bases, and 10 bases separated the two germline ends. The germline V gene encodes CDR1 MNHEY and CDR2 SMNVEV (reference sequence). Written as DNA, the CDR3 is TGTGCCAGCAGTTTTAACAGCCAAAACACTGAAGCTTTCTTT. Translation: CASSFNSQNTEAFF.

As to this clone: At one end, the junction sequence differs from germline, possibly due to a read error. The V call is TRBV15, the J call TRBJ2-3; D assignment may be TRBD1 or TRBD2 (5 bases each). Germline lookup yields CDR1 LNHNV and CDR2 YYDKDF (reference sequence). CDR3 length equals 16 residues. CDR3 coding DNA: TGTGCCACCAGCAGTAAGAGGGGCCTCGGCACCGATACGCAGTATTTT. Translating gives CATSSKRGLGTDTQYF.

The V gene is TRBV29-1, the J gene TRBJ2-1; D may match TRBD1 or TRBD2 (5 bases each). This CDR3 has 16 residues. V lost 2 bases and J lost 8, with 22 bases in between. Germline lookup yields CDR1 SQVTM and CDR2 ANQGSEA. CDR3 nucleotides: TGCAGCGTTGAATCCCCTTGGCAGGGAGCAACGTATGAGCAGTTCTTC. Its protein is CSVESPWQGATYEQFF.

The chain carries TRBV5-4 and TRBJ2-7; 10 nucleotides line up with TRBD2. In germline, CDR1 is SGHNT, CDR2 YYREEE (reference sequence). The CDR3 spans 17 residues. V trimming: 0 bases; J trimming: 5 bases; junction bases outside the gene matches: 11. The CDR3 sequence is CASSLGASGREAHEQYF. CDR3 nucleotides: TGTGCCAGCAGCTTGGGGGCTAGCGGGAGAGAGGCTCACGAGCAGTACTTC.

V and J are TRBV19 and TRBJ2-7, with a weak D call TRBD2 (6 bases). Trimming removed 7 bases at V and 2 bases at J, with 15 bases between. In germline, CDR1 is LNHDA, CDR2 SQIVND (reference sequence). The CDR3 is 14 residues long. CDR3 bases: TGTGCCAGTACCATCGGGGGTAACCCCTACGAGCAGTACTTC. It yields the protein CASTIGGNPYEQYF.

The genes are TRBV4-2 and TRBJ2-7; no firm D call. The CDR3 covers 11 residues. Germline V gene data show CDR1 as LGHNA and CDR2 as YNFKEQ. V lost 0 bases to trimming and J lost 3 bases, with 0 bases between them. The CDR3 region is CASSQDYEQYF. The CDR3 coding sequence is TGTGCCAGCAGCCAAGACTACGAGCAGTACTTC.

This sequence joins TRBV7-2 and TRBJ1-1; D remains ambiguous. The germline V and J ends were trimmed by 3 bases and 1 base, with 6 bases remaining between them. Germline V gene lookup returns CDR1 SGHTA and CDR2 FQGNSA. The CDR3 sequence is 13 residues long. The CDR3 is CASSLGWNTEAFF. The DNA for the CDR3 is TGTGCCAGCAGCTTGGGCTGGAACACTGAAGCTTTCTTT.

The rearrangement links TRBV18 to TRBJ2-3; D perhaps matches TRBD1 (6 bases). V was clipped by 6 bases and J by 8 bases, with 15 bases between them. The germline V gene encodes CDR1 KGHSH and CDR2 LQKENI. This CDR3 comprises 13 residues. The CDR3: CASSSTGQGTQYF. The CDR3 region has the DNA TGTGCCAGCTCTTCGACAGGTCAGGGTACGCAGTATTTT.

This chain joins TRBV9 and TRBJ2-3, with D maybe TRBD2 (6 bases). Trimming took off 1 base at V and 0 bases at J, with 12 bases between the two ends. The germline V gene has CDR1 SGDLS and CDR2 YYNGEE. The CDR3 has 16 amino acids. The CDR3 sequence is CASSVFSGISTDTQYF. In DNA form, the CDR3 reads TGTGCCAGCAGCGTATTTAGCGGAATCAGCACAGATACGCAGTATTTT. The full variable domain, in which reference TRBV9 and TRBJ2-3 provide the parts outside the CDR3, is DSGVTQTPKHLITATGQRVTLRCSPRSGDLSVYWYQQSLDQGLQFLIQYYNGEERAKGNILERFSAQQFPDLHSELNLSSLELGDSALYFCASSVFSGISTDTQYFGPGTRLTVL.

The J gene is TRBJ2-3, the V gene TRBV27; 12 bases agree with TRBD2. Germline lookup yields CDR1 MNHEY and CDR2 SMNVEV (reference sequence). CDR3 length equals 14 residues. Germline trimming cut 8 bases from V and 4 bases from J; bases unmatched to any gene: 4. CDR3 region: CASYGLAGPDTQYF. The CDR3 DNA follows: TGTGCCAGCTACGGACTAGCGGGGCCAGATACGCAGTATTTT.

V is TRBV30 and J is TRBJ1-1, with D unresolved. The CDR3 loop spans 11 amino acids. Trimming left V 5 bases short and J 3 bases short, with 7 bases between. Germline V lookup: CDR1 GTSNPN, CDR2 SVGIG (reference sequence). The chain's CDR3 is CAWADDTEAFF. The CDR3, as DNA: TGTGCCTGGGCGGACGACACTGAAGCTTTCTTT.

The rearrangement uses TRBV7-2 and TRBJ2-7; 7 bases map to TRBD1. Germline loops: CDR1 SGHTA, CDR2 FQGNSA. This CDR3 has 14 amino acids. V lost 4 bases and J lost 2; bases outside the gene matches: 5. In nucleotides, the CDR3 is TGTGCCAGCAGCTCCTGGGACAGCCCCTACGAGCAGTACTTC. Its protein is CASSSWDSPYEQYF.

V and J are TRBV27 and TRBJ1-5, with TRBD1 as a possible D gene (5 bases). The CDR3 has 12 residues. Trimming removed 2 bases at V and 9 bases at J, with 8 bases between. Per the germline V gene, CDR1 is MNHEY and CDR2 is SMNVEV (reference sequence). The CDR3 loop reads CASSLQGGPQHF. CDR3 nucleotides: TGTGCCAGCAGTTTACAGGGAGGGCCCCAGCATTTT.

J is TRBJ1-5 and V is TRBV19, with D possibly being TRBD1 (5 bases). CDR3 length equals 12 residues. Germline assignment: CDR1 LNHDA and CDR2 SQIVND (reference sequence). With 11 bases removed from V and 6 bases from J, the gap between germline ends came to 14 bases. Written as DNA, the CDR3 is TGTGCCTCCCGGGGGGAATTTCAGCCCCAGCATTTT. It specifies CASRGEFQPQHF. Looking up the rest from reference TRBV19 and TRBJ1-5 gives the full variable domain: DGGITQSPKYLFRKEGQNVTLSCEQNLNHDAMYWYRQDPGQGLRLIYYSQIVNDFQKGDIAEGYSVSREKKESFPLTVTSAQKNPTAFYLCASRGEFQPQHFGDGTRLSIL.

The V gene is TRBV2, the J gene TRBJ2-2, with 8 bases matching TRBD1. The CDR3 extends over 14 amino acids. Germline loops: CDR1 SNHLY, CDR2 FYNNEI. J gave up 4 bases and V 8 bases, and 6 bases lay outside the gene matches. The CDR3 sequence: CASRTGSSTGELFF. The CDR3 DNA reads as TGTGCCAGCCGGACAGGGAGTAGCACCGGGGAGCTGTTTTTT.

This clone has ten or more counts. The chain has TRBV5-1 and TRBJ2-3; TRBD1 matches 7 bases. The ends lost 3 bases at V and 2 bases at J; junction bases unmatched: 6. The CDR3 has 15 residues. Germline CDR1 is SGHRS and CDR2 is YFSETQ. The CDR3 is CASSSTGATTDTQYF. The CDR3, as DNA: TGCGCCAGCAGCTCCACAGGGGCAACCACAGATACGCAGTATTTT.